Included here is one TCR beta chain sequence, with context. Antigen: not known. V was pared by 2 bases and J by 0 bases, with 8 bases between. The germline V gene encodes CDR1 SGHTA and CDR2 FQGTGA. This CDR3 comprises 15 residues. The sample belongs to a study of cytomegalovirus exposure and HLA in healthy donors. PCR used 60 Vbeta primers and 13 Jbeta primers. Sequenced by immunoSEQ multiplex PCR; TCRdb stores in-frame clones only, minus some. This sample yields approximately 100,000 clones, of which 60% to 80% are seen a single time; roughly 3.9% belongs to the top ten. Whole-study results and caveats: With later analysis, a missense DCLRE1C variant became linked to TCR beta V- and J-gene trimming.

The sequenced sample consisted of PBMCs. The chain recombines TRBV7-3 with TRBJ2-1, with a tentative D call TRBD2 (5 bases). The source is a man in his fifties in good health and CMV-seropositive. CDR3 loop: CASSLRGPSYNEQFF. In DNA form, the CDR3 reads TGTGCCAGCAGCTTACGCGGGCCCTCCTACAATGAGCAGTTCTTC.